This TCR beta chain was retrieved from a study of human T cells and chemical hapten exposure. Findings and caveats of the study: DPC sensitization produced no change in TCRs with frequency above 1 in 1000.

As for time point: patch test 2, 6 weeks after DPC sensitization. Specified treatment: therapeutic diphenylcyclopropenone sensitization with weekly scalp DPC. About this clonotype itself: What it binds is not known.

Germline V gene sequence: CDR1 GTSNPN, CDR2 SVGIG (reference sequence). This CDR3 is 13 amino acids long. The V gene lost 3 bases and the J gene lost 2 bases, with 8 bases spanning the gap. MiXCR, applied by TCRdb to the RACE reads, yields one record per CDR3 protein. The sample gives 110,000 to 150,000 distinct CDR3 sequences, approximately 12% of which show up once; around 1.4% is in the top ten. This receptor was taken from a woman aged 45-60 years with alopecia areata. Some clones in this sample may be carry-over from other donors' samples. The input for sequencing was whole blood, taken in connection with sensitization to the hapten diphenylcyclopropenone (DPC). The chain uses TRBV30 and TRBJ2-1; the D is unclear. The CDR3 sequence is CAWSRATYNEQFF. In DNA form, the CDR3 reads TGTGCCTGGAGCCGAGCCACCTACAATGAGCAGTTCTTC. Drawing the rest from reference TRBV30 and TRBJ2-1, the complete variable domain is SQTIHQWPATLVQPVGSPLSLECTVEGTSNPNLYWYRQAAGRGLQLLFYSVGIGQISSEVPQNLSASRPQDRQFILSSKKLLLSDSGFYLCAWSRATYNEQFFGPGTRLTVL.